This T cell receptor beta chain was sequenced in a study of cytomegalovirus exposure and HLA in healthy donors. With 60 Vbeta and 13 Jbeta primers, the PCR was carried out. TCRdb's copy holds only in-frame clones and misses some; the assay was immunoSEQ multiplex PCR. Listed are tens of thousands of clones; 0.58% falls within the top ten. This TCR was sampled from a man aged 50 to 60 in good health and CMV-seronegative. The source material was PBMCs.

CDR3 DNA sequence: TGTGCCAGCAGTTACTCGACTGGCAACCAAGAGACCCAGTACTTC. Translating it yields CASSYSTGNQETQYF. The V call is TRBV6-6, the J call TRBJ2-5; D not certain. This CDR3 spans 15 amino acids. V was shortened by 0 bases and J by 0 bases, with 8 bases between the two germline ends. Germline CDR1 MNHNY, CDR2 SVGAGI (reference sequence).